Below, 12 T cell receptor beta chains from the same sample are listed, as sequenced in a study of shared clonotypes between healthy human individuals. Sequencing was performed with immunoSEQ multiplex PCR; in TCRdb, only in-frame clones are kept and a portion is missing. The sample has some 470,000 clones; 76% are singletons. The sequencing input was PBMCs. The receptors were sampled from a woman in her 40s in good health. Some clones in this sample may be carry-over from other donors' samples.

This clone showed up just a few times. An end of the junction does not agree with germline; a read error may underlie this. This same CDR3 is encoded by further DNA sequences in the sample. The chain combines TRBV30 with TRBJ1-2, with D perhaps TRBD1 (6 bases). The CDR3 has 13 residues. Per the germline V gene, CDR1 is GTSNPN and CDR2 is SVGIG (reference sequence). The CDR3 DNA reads TGTGCCTGGAGTCGGACAGAGAACTATGGCTACACCTTT. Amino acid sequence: CAWSRTENYGYTF.

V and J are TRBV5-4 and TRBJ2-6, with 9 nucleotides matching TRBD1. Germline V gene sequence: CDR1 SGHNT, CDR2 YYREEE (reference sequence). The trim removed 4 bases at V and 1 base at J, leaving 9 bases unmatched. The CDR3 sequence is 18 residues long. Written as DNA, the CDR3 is TGTGCCAGCAGCCCCGGACAGGGGAGAGGGTCTGGGGCCAACGTCCTGACTTTC. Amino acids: CASSPGQGRGSGANVLTF.

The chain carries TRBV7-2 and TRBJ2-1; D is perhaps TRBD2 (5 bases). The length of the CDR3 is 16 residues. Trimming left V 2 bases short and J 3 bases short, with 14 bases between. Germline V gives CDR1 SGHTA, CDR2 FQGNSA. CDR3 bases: TGTGCCAGCAGCTTATTACTAGTGTTGGGCTACAATGAGCAGTTCTTC. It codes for CASSLLLVLGYNEQFF.

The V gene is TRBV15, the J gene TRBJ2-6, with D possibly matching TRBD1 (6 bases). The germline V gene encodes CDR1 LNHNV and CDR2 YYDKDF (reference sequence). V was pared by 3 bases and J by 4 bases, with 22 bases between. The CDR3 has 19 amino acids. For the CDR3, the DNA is TGTGCCACCAGCAGCTCGGGGCGGGCAGGGGTGTTCGGGGCCAACGTCCTGACTTTC. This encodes CATSSSGRAGVFGANVLTF.

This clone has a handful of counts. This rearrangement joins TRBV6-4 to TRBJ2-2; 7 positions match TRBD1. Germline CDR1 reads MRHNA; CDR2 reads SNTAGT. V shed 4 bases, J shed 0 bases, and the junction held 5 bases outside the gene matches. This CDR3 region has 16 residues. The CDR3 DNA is TGTGCCAGCAGTGTCGAGGGACAGACGAACACCGGGGAGCTGTTTTTT. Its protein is CASSVEGQTNTGELFF.

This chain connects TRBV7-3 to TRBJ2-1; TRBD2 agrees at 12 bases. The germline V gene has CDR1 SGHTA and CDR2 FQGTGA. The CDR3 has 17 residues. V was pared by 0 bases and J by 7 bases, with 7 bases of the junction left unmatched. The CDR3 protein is CASSLTALAGGVNEQFF. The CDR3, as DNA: TGTGCCAGCAGCTTAACAGCCCTAGCGGGAGGGGTTAATGAGCAGTTCTTC.

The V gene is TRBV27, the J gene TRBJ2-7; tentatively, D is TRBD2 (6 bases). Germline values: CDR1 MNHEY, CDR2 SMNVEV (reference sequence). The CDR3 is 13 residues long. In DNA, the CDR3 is TGTGCTTCGGGGACTGGGACTGTCTACGAGCAGTACTTC. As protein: CASGTGTVYEQYF.

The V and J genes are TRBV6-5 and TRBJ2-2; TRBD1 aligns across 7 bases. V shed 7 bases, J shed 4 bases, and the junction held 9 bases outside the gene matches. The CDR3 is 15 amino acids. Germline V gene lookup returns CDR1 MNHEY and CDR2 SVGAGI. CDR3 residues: CASKNRGLGTGELFF. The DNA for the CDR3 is TGTGCCAGCAAAAACAGGGGATTGGGCACCGGGGAGCTGTTTTTT.

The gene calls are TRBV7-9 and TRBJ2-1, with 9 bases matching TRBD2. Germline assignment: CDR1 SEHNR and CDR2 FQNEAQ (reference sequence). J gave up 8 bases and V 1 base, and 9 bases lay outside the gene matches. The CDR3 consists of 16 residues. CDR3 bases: TGTGCCAGCAGCTTAGGAGGCGGGAGGGCCTTGCATGAGCAGTTCTTC. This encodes CASSLGGGRALHEQFF.

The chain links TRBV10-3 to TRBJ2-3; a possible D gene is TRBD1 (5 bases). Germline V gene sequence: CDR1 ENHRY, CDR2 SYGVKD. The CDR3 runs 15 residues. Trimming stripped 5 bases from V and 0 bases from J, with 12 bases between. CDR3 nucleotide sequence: TGTGCCATCAGTCCCAGGGTTAGGAGCACAGATACGCAGTATTTT. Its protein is CAISPRVRSTDTQYF.

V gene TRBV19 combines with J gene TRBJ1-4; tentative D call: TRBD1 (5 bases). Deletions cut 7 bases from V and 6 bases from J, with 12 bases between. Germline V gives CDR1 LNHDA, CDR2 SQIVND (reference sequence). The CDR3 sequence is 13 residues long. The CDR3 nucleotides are TGTGCCAGTACCCCGGGACTCTATGAAAAACTGTTTTTT. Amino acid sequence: CASTPGLYEKLFF.

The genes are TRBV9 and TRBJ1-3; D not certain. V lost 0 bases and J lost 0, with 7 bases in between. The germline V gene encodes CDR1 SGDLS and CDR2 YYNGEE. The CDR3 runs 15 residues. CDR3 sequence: CASSVAMSSGNTIYF. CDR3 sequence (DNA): TGTGCCAGCAGCGTAGCAATGAGCTCTGGAAACACCATATATTTT.